The 30 T cell receptor beta chains below all came from one sample that was sequenced in a study of T cell responses to AZD1222 COVID-19 vaccine. This table comes from immunoSEQ multiplex PCR, and its TCRdb copy is limited to in-frame clones, with some not included. The sample shows 50,000 to 65,000 clones, roughly 89% of them seen only once. Specimen: peripheral blood, collected on day 0 of AZD1222 vaccination. These receptors were taken from an adult in good health.

The rearrangement joins TRBV5-5 to TRBJ2-7; 9 bases are shared with TRBD1. J gave up 1 base and V 2 bases, and 7 bases lay outside the gene matches. Germline values: CDR1 SGHKS, CDR2 YYEKEE (reference sequence). This CDR3 comprises 16 residues. The CDR3, as DNA: TGTGCCAGCAGCTTACGGACAGGGGTGGTGTCCTACGAGCAGTACTTC. It encodes CASSLRTGVVSYEQYF.

This clone was seen a handful of times. This chain joins TRBV7-9 and TRBJ2-1; D unresolved. V was cut by 5 bases and J by 7 bases, with 9 bases left in between. The CDR3 covers 12 residues. Germline V lookup: CDR1 SEHNR, CDR2 FQNEAQ (reference sequence). CDR3 nucleotide sequence: TGTGCCAGCAGCCCTTCGGTAAATGAGCAGTTCTTC. Encoded protein: CASSPSVNEQFF.

This chain connects TRBV5-1 to TRBJ2-7; the D gene could be TRBD1 or TRBD2 (6 bases each). This CDR3 is built from 16 residues. Germline V gives CDR1 SGHRS, CDR2 YFSETQ. Trimming left V 0 bases short and J 0 bases short, with 13 bases between. The CDR3: CASSLAPGASSYEQYF. In DNA form, the CDR3 reads TGCGCCAGCAGCTTGGCCCCGGGGGCGAGCTCCTACGAGCAGTACTTC.

The chain employs TRBV27 and TRBJ2-3, with D possibly TRBD1 on 5 matching bases. The CDR3 has 13 amino acids. V lost 3 bases, J lost 5 bases, and 9 bases lay in between. Germline CDR1 reads MNHEY; CDR2 reads SMNVEV (reference sequence). The CDR3 nucleotides read TGTGCCAGCAGTTTGAGACAGCTAGATACGCAGTATTTT. It yields the protein CASSLRQLDTQYF.

The V and J genes are TRBV2 and TRBJ2-3; D gene unclear. Germline-derived CDR1 and CDR2 are SNHLY and FYNNEI. This CDR3 comprises 14 residues. Trimming took off 0 bases at V and 4 bases at J, with 8 bases between the two ends. The CDR3, as DNA: TGTGCCAGCAGTGAAGCAGGGCTGCCAGATACGCAGTATTTT. Translation gives CASSEAGLPDTQYF. The whole variable domain, remainder taken from reference TRBV2 and TRBJ2-3, is EPEVTQTPSHQVTQMGQEVILRCVPISNHLYFYWYRQILGQKVEFLVSFYNNEISEKSEIFDDQFSVERPDGSNFTLKIRSTKLEDSAMYFCASSEAGLPDTQYFGPGTRLTVL.

The V and J genes are TRBV19 and TRBJ1-2, with TRBD1 matching over 7 bases. CDR3 length equals 13 residues. V gave up 5 bases and J gave up 3 bases; unmatched junction bases: 3. Per germline, CDR1 LNHDA and CDR2 SQIVND (reference sequence). The CDR3: CASSQGGDYGYTF. The CDR3, as DNA: TGTGCCAGTAGTCAAGGGGGCGACTATGGCTACACCTTC.

The J gene is TRBJ1-5, the V gene TRBV27; the D gene is possibly TRBD1 (5 bases). CDR1 and CDR2 (germline): MNHEY, SMNVEV (reference sequence). The CDR3 is made up of 15 amino acids. Trimming stripped 2 bases from V and 4 bases from J, with 12 bases between. The chain's CDR3 is CASSLQGVWNQPQHF. DNA for the CDR3: TGTGCCAGCAGTTTACAAGGGGTTTGGAATCAGCCCCAGCATTTT.

This rearrangement joins TRBV12-5 to TRBJ2-7; the D is unclear. The germline CDR1 and CDR2 sequences are LGHNT and FRNRAP. The CDR3 length is 17 residues. V was clipped by 0 bases and J by 3 bases, with 18 bases between them. CDR3 nucleotide sequence: TGTGCTAGTGGTTTGGTTTACGGGCCGGAATGGGGCTACGAGCAGTACTTC. Translating gives CASGLVYGPEWGYEQYF.

This clone was recorded once. V is TRBV10-3 and J is TRBJ2-1; the match to TRBD2 covers 12 bases. With 11 bases clipped from V and 8 bases from J, the junction kept 7 bases outside the gene matches. CDR1 and CDR2 from the germline V gene are ENHRY and SYGVKD. The CDR3 contains 13 residues. The CDR3 loop is CAVRLAGEDEQFF. The CDR3 bases are TGTGCCGTAAGACTAGCGGGGGAGGATGAGCAGTTCTTC.

The J gene is TRBJ1-2, the V gene TRBV27, with a tentative D call TRBD1 (5 bases). CDR3 length: 14 amino acids. Looked up from germline, CDR1 is MNHEY and CDR2 is SMNVEV (reference sequence). With 4 bases removed from V and 3 bases from J, the gap between germline ends came to 12 bases. CDR3 in amino acids: CASSSRWGDYGYTF. In nucleotides, the CDR3 is TGTGCCAGCAGTTCCCGGTGGGGGGACTATGGCTACACCTTC.

The rearrangement links TRBV30 to TRBJ2-7; possible D gene TRBD2, 7 bases. V lost 3 bases and J 7 bases, leaving 19 bases between the germline ends. CDR1 is GTSNPN, CDR2 SVGIG, per germline (reference sequence). The CDR3 sequence is 14 residues long. This CDR3 reads CAWRALRGRGEQYF. CDR3 in DNA: TGTGCCTGGAGGGCACTGCGGGGGCGGGGGGAGCAGTACTTC. Filled out from reference TRBV30 and TRBJ2-7, the complete variable domain reads SQTIHQWPATLVQPVGSPLSLECTVEGTSNPNLYWYRQAAGRGLQLLFYSVGIGQISSEVPQNLSASRPQDRQFILSSKKLLLSDSGFYLCAWRALRGRGEQYFGPGTRLTVT.

The J gene is TRBJ2-1, the V gene TRBV18; D remains unclear. V lost 2 bases to trimming and J lost 5 bases, with 7 bases between them. Germline values: CDR1 KGHSH, CDR2 LQKENI. CDR3 length: 13 residues. CDR3 sequence: CASSPGLNNEQFF. CDR3 sequence (DNA): TGTGCCAGCTCACCAGGCCTAAACAATGAGCAGTTCTTC. Full variable domain (remainder filled in from reference TRBV18 and TRBJ2-1): NAGVMQNPRHLVRRRGQEARLRCSPMKGHSHVYWYRQLPEEGLKFMVYLQKENIIDESGMPKERFSAEFPKEGPSILRIQQVVRGDSAAYFCASSPGLNNEQFFGPGTRLTVL.

The chain employs TRBV5-1 and TRBJ2-1; 10 bases align to TRBD2. The trim removed 1 base at V and 9 bases at J, leaving 7 bases unmatched. Per germline, CDR1 SGHRS and CDR2 YFSETQ. The CDR3 consists of 15 residues. The DNA for the CDR3 is TGCGCCAGCAGCTTGAGTCTAGCGGGGGCAGGTGAGCAGTTCTTC. This codes for CASSLSLAGAGEQFF.

Comments on this clone: The same CDR3 arises from other DNA sequences in this sample as well. The chain combines TRBV9 with TRBJ1-5; no reliable D call. Looked up from germline, CDR1 is SGDLS and CDR2 is YYNGEE. The V gene lost 0 bases and the J gene lost 4 bases, with 5 bases spanning the gap. The CDR3 is made up of 13 amino acids. CDR3 sequence: CASSVGSNQPQHF. In DNA, the CDR3 is TGTGCCAGCAGCGTAGGCTCGAATCAGCCCCAGCATTTT.

The rearrangement links TRBV5-6 to TRBJ2-1; TRBD2 is a possible D gene (5 bases). This CDR3 region has 14 residues. The V gene's germline CDR1 is SGHDT and CDR2 YYEEEE. The V and J ends lost 4 bases and 9 bases respectively, with 17 bases between them. The CDR3 loop is CASSQRTGWGEQFF. The CDR3 DNA is TGTGCCAGCAGCCAAAGGACGGGGTGGGGTGAGCAGTTCTTC.

This rearrangement joins TRBV5-1 to TRBJ2-6; D is ambiguous. The germline V and J ends were trimmed by 4 bases and 4 bases, with 6 bases remaining between them. CDR1 and CDR2 (germline): SGHRS, YFSETQ. CDR3 length: 13 residues. This chain's CDR3 is CASSPSGANVLTF. CDR3 bases: TGCGCCAGCAGCCCCTCCGGGGCCAACGTCCTGACTTTC.

This clone was found a few times. The rearrangement joins TRBV6-2 or TRBV6-3 to TRBJ2-1; 14 bases align to TRBD2. With V trimmed by 4 bases and J by 7 bases, 15 bases remained unmatched. The CDR3 contains 19 residues. CDR1 is MNHEY and CDR2 is SVGEGT in the germline V gene. As DNA, the CDR3 is TGTGCCAGCAGTTCCTACCGACTAGCGGGGGGGCTAGTGGGGAATGAGCAGTTCTTC. It yields the protein CASSSYRLAGGLVGNEQFF.

The rearrangement links TRBV9 to TRBJ1-5; D perhaps matches TRBD1 (5 bases). CDR3 length: 15 residues. Trimming pared 4 bases from V and 0 bases from J, leaving 11 bases between. CDR1 is SGDLS and CDR2 is YYNGEE in the germline V gene. The chain's CDR3 is CASSPGTGSNQPQHF. CDR3 sequence (DNA): TGTGCCAGCAGCCCGGGGACTGGTAGCAATCAGCCCCAGCATTTT. Using reference TRBV9 and TRBJ1-5 for the parts outside the CDR3, the full variable domain is DSGVTQTPKHLITATGQRVTLRCSPRSGDLSVYWYQQSLDQGLQFLIQYYNGEERAKGNILERFSAQQFPDLHSELNLSSLELGDSALYFCASSPGTGSNQPQHFGDGTRLSIL.

The genes are TRBV4-1 and TRBJ2-3; D is perhaps TRBD1 or TRBD2 (5 bases each). The CDR3 has 17 amino acids. Germline CDR1 reads MGHRA; CDR2 reads YSYEKL. V was pared by 1 base and J by 2 bases, with 16 bases between. This CDR3 is CASSQGYRGSTTDTQYF. CDR3 nucleotides: TGCGCCAGCAGCCAAGGGTACCGGGGCAGCACCACAGATACGCAGTATTTT.

This chain's CDR3 is CASSLVGTGYGELFF. The DNA of the CDR3 is TGTGCCAGCAGCTTGGTCGGGACAGGGTACGGGGAGCTGTTTTTT. The chain couples TRBV5-6 to TRBJ2-2; 9 bases fit TRBD1. CDR1 is SGHDT, CDR2 YYEEEE, per germline. Losses at the gene ends were 0 bases for V and 7 bases for J; bases not matched to a gene: 4. This CDR3 is 15 amino acids long.

This clone was detected only a few times. The rearrangement joins TRBV6-6 to TRBJ2-7; no clear D gene. V dropped 6 bases and J dropped 3 bases, with 15 bases sitting between them. From germline, CDR1 is MNHNY and CDR2 SVGAGI (reference sequence). This CDR3 is built from 14 residues. The chain's CDR3 is CASRVGREDYEQYF. CDR3 in DNA: TGTGCCAGCAGGGTGGGTAGGGAAGACTACGAGCAGTACTTC.

V gene TRBV3-1 (or the pseudogene TRBV3-2) combines with J gene TRBJ1-5, with D possibly being TRBD1 (5 bases). V was trimmed by 3 bases and J by 0 bases, leaving 6 bases between them. The germline gives CDR1 LGHDT, CDR2 YNNKEL (reference sequence). CDR3 size: 14 residues. The CDR3, as DNA: TGTGCCAGCAGCCACGGACATAGCAATCAGCCCCAGCATTTT. It codes for CASSHGHSNQPQHF.

The rearrangement links TRBV2 to TRBJ1-1; possible D gene TRBD1, 6 bases. The CDR3 spans 14 residues. V was cut by 6 bases and J by 3 bases, with 14 bases left in between. CDR1 is SNHLY and CDR2 is FYNNEI in the germline V gene. The CDR3 DNA follows: TGTGCCAGCAGCGTCACAGGGAAGGACACTGAAGCTTTCTTT. Protein sequence: CASSVTGKDTEAFF.

The J gene is TRBJ1-2, the V gene TRBV6-5, with 9 bases fitting TRBD1. CDR1 is MNHEY and CDR2 is SVGAGI in the germline V gene. V shed 6 bases, J shed 4 bases, and the junction held 6 bases outside the gene matches. The CDR3 is 14 residues long. The CDR3 coding sequence is TGTGCCAGCAGAGGGACAGGGTTTAGCTATGGCTACACCTTC. It codes for CASRGTGFSYGYTF.

This clone appeared once. The rearrangement links TRBV3-1 (or the pseudogene TRBV3-2) to TRBJ2-1; tentatively, D is TRBD2 (7 bases). CDR1 LGHDT and CDR2 YNNKEL come from the germline V gene (reference sequence). Trimming pared 4 bases from V and 0 bases from J, leaving 13 bases between. The CDR3 spans 16 residues. DNA for the CDR3: TGTGCCAGCAGCCGCGGGGGCCACAGCTCCTACAATGAGCAGTTCTTC. Residues: CASSRGGHSSYNEQFF.

This clone has only one observation. The chain is built from TRBV2 and TRBJ2-1, with D hard to call. This CDR3 is 15 amino acids long. Trimming took off 2 bases at V and 9 bases at J, with 17 bases between the two ends. Germline CDR1 SNHLY, CDR2 FYNNEI. The CDR3 region is CASSESGLGKGEQFF. In DNA form, the CDR3 reads TGTGCCAGCAGTGAATCAGGTTTAGGGAAGGGTGAGCAGTTCTTC.

The genes are TRBV29-1 and TRBJ1-2; a weak D match, TRBD1 (6 bases). V lost 7 bases, J lost 3 bases, and 9 bases lay in between. Germline V gives CDR1 SQVTM, CDR2 ANQGSEA. This CDR3 is built from 11 residues. The CDR3 DNA sequence: TGCAGCGCGGGGGGCGACTATGGCTACACCTTC. Protein: CSAGGDYGYTF.

The chain couples TRBV27 to TRBJ1-6; TRBD1 agrees at 7 bases. This CDR3 spans 15 amino acids. Germline assignment: CDR1 MNHEY and CDR2 SMNVEV (reference sequence). The V and J ends lost 4 bases and 5 bases, in that order; junction bases with no gene match: 5. The CDR3 loop is CASSYRGRNNSPLHF. The DNA of the CDR3 is TGTGCCAGCAGTTACAGGGGACGCAATAATTCACCCCTCCACTTT.

This rearrangement joins TRBV9 to TRBJ2-1, with 7 positions matching TRBD1. The germline V gene encodes CDR1 SGDLS and CDR2 YYNGEE. The CDR3 loop spans 12 amino acids. With V trimmed by 2 bases and J by 12 bases, 5 bases remained unmatched. CDR3 DNA: TGTGCCAGCAGCGTGGACCGGGACAGGCAGTTCTTC. Encoded protein: CASSVDRDRQFF.

In regard to this clone: The conserved phenylalanine or tryptophan is not found at the CDR3 terminus, so this likely reflects a read error. It is unclear where the CDR3 begins or ends on the DNA, so no DNA is shown, and the CDR3 is as TCRdb lists it. The J gene is TRBJ1-5, the V gene TRBV27. 11 amino acids form the CDR3, both terminal residues included. The V gene's germline CDR1 is MNHEY and CDR2 SMNVEV (reference sequence). This CDR3 is CASSGEVRPLL.